Included here is one T cell receptor (beta chain) sequence, with context. These data come from a study of blood T cell repertoires in COVID-19. Whole-study context: Nucleic acid was either cDNA or gDNA, and it came from T cells, B-cell-depleted T cells, or PBMCs.

Source study methods: Amplification from reference gene primers served as the basis for estimated nucleated cell counts. The method was immunoSEQ multiplex PCR; TCRdb's version includes in-frame clones alone and lacks a portion of them. The V and J calls and the clone size are those of that table, but D and trimming were determined from the DNA. The sample records about 310,000 clones, 70% to 90% being singletons. V shed 4 bases, J shed 8 bases, and the junction held 9 bases outside the gene matches. The length of the CDR3 is 14 residues. Germline V CDR1 and CDR2: LGHDT, YNNKEL (reference sequence). The TCR comes from a woman in her forties or fifties who had recovered from COVID-19. Input material: peripheral blood. The V call is TRBV3-1 (or the pseudogene TRBV3-2), the J call TRBJ1-2, with 8 bases fitting TRBD1. CDR3 region: CASSRRQGFGGYTF. DNA for the CDR3: TGTGCCAGCAGCCGTCGACAGGGGTTTGGAGGCTACACCTTC.